This T cell receptor beta chain was captured by sequencing in a study of cytomegalovirus exposure and HLA in healthy donors. Study in general: Of the donors genotyped, approximately 430 in all, about 80% fell in the Caucasian-associated ancestry cluster.

The PCR employed 60 Vbeta primers together with 13 Jbeta primers. The method was immunoSEQ multiplex PCR; TCRdb's version includes in-frame clones alone and lacks a portion of them. The sample records 150,000 to 200,000 clones, roughly 80% being singletons. The germline CDR1 and CDR2 sequences are SEHNR and FQNEAQ (reference sequence). Trimming removed 5 bases from V and 1 base from J, with 18 bases in between. CDR3 length equals 17 residues. The rearrangement links TRBV7-9 to TRBJ2-4; maybe TRBD1 (5 bases). The TCR was taken from a female donor in good health and CMV-seronegative. The sequencing input was PBMCs. In DNA form, the CDR3 reads TGTGCCAGCAGCCAAAGAAGACAGAACTTCGCCAAAAACATTCAGTACTTC. As protein: CASSQRRQNFAKNIQYF.